These T cell receptor beta chains were read from a single sample in a study of blood T cells in healthy people across ages. TCRdb itself ran the 5' RACE reads through MiXCR, one entry per CDR3 protein. Among about 670,000 distinct CDR3 sequences listed, around 38% were seen once. Sequencing input: blood. The receptors stem from a man older than 75 in good health. The CDR3 runs from the conserved cysteine through the conserved F or W. A D gene is named only where the DNA matches it firmly. Clone size, where shown, is once, few, many, or a class for clones that have expanded.

V gene	D gene	clone size	J gene	CDR3 DNA	CDR3 protein
TRBV7-8	NA	NA	TRBJ2-1	TGTGCCAGCAGCGTTCCCGGGGGCAATGAGCAGTTCTTC	CASSVPGGNEQFF
TRBV24-1	NA	few	TRBJ2-3	TGTGCCACCAGTGAAGGGTACACGCAGTATTTT	CATSEGYTQYF
TRBV12-3/TRBV12-4	NA	NA	TRBJ2-2	TGTGCCAGCAGCCCGAGCGGGAACACCGGGGAGCTGTTTTTT	CASSPSGNTGELFF
TRBV20-1	NA	NA	TRBJ1-1	TGCAGTGCGCGCCTGAGGGGGGCGAGCACTGAAGCTTTCTTT	CSARLRGASTEAFF
TRBV5-5	TRBD1	NA	TRBJ2-1	TGTGCCGGCAGCTTGGTGACAGGGGGCTATTACAATGAGCAGTTCTTC	CAGSLVTGGYYNEQFF
TRBV11-1	NA	NA	TRBJ2-7	TGTGCCAGCAGCTTAGGGGACGGATCCCTGCCCGAGCAGTACTTC	CASSLGDGSLPEQYF
TRBV20-1	TRBD1	NA	TRBJ2-5	TGCAGTGCTAGAGCCGGGGACAGCCAAGAGACCCAGTACTTC	CSARAGDSQETQYF
TRBV7-2	NA	NA	TRBJ1-1	TGTGCCAGCAGAGGGAGGGAAATGAACACTGAAGCTTTCTTT	CASRGREMNTEAFF
TRBV6-2/TRBV6-3	TRBD2	NA	TRBJ2-7	TGTGCCAGCAGTTGGACTAGCGGGAGGGCCGGGAACGAGCAGTACTTC	CASSWTSGRAGNEQYF
TRBV5-1	NA	NA	TRBJ1-1	TGCGCCAGCAGGCCTACCCCCACGAACACTGAAGCTTTCTTT	CASRPTPTNTEAFF
TRBV6-6	NA	once	TRBJ2-7	TGTGCCAGCAGTTACTCGCAGCTAGAGTACTTC	CASSYSQLEYF
TRBV6-1	TRBD2	NA	TRBJ2-3	TGTGCCAGCAGAGAAATAGCGGGGAAGACAGATACGCAGTATTTT	CASREIAGKTDTQYF
TRBV12-3/TRBV12-4	TRBD2	NA	TRBJ2-1	TGTGCCAGCAGTTTGCGGGGGGGCCAGCCTTACAATGAGCAGTTCTTC	CASSLRGGQPYNEQFF
TRBV6-1	NA	NA	TRBJ1-4	TGTGCCAGCAGTGAGGGACCAAAAATCGAAAAACTGTTTTTT	CASSEGPKIEKLFF
TRBV27	NA	many	TRBJ2-3	TGTGCCAGCAGTTTGAAGGCAGCGACAGATACGCAGTATTTT	CASSLKAATDTQYF
TRBV30	NA	NA	TRBJ1-1	TGTGCCTGGATGATTACAGGGAGAAAGTACACTGAAGCTTTCTTT	CAWMITGRKYTEAFF
TRBV5-1	TRBD1	few	TRBJ2-7	TGCGCCAGCAGCTACTTAACCGGGACAGGGGTCTACGAGCAGTACTTC	CASSYLTGTGVYEQYF
TRBV3-1	TRBD1	NA	TRBJ1-5	TGTGCCAGCAGCCAAGACCCTCGAGGGGGCCCGAACAATCAGCCCCAGCATTTT	CASSQDPRGGPNNQPQHF
TRBV7-9	NA	NA	TRBJ2-5	TGTGCCAGCAGCTTAGGGTCGGGGGCGAGCACACAAGAGACCCAGTACTTC	CASSLGSGASTQETQYF
TRBV27	NA	NA	TRBJ1-6	TGTGCCAGCAGCTACCAGTTGACCTATAATTCACCCCTCCACTTT	CASSYQLTYNSPLHF
TRBV18	NA	NA	TRBJ2-3	TGTGCCAGCTCACCACCGAAGGGGGTGGTAGGAGATACGCAGTATTTT	CASSPPKGVVGDTQYF
TRBV20-1	NA	NA	TRBJ1-5	TGCGCCCTCGCCTCTAAGGTCTATCAGCCCCAGCATTTT	CALASKVYQPQHF
TRBV7-2	NA	NA	TRBJ1-2	TGTGCCAGCAGTCGAGGGGGGATGTCGGATGGCTACACCTTC	CASSRGGMSDGYTF
TRBV12-3/TRBV12-4	NA	NA	TRBJ1-2	TGTGCCAGCAGTGTGGGGGAGGGTGTCTATGGCTACACCTTC	CASSVGEGVYGYTF
TRBV29-1	TRBD1	few	TRBJ1-2	TGCAGCGCAACCGGGACAGGGGTTTCTGGCTACACCTTC	CSATGTGVSGYTF
TRBV7-2	TRBD2	few	TRBJ2-5	TGTGCCAGCAGCCAGGGACTAGCGGGGGCTCAAGAGACCCAGTACTTC	CASSQGLAGAQETQYF
TRBV6-2/TRBV6-3	NA	few	TRBJ2-1	TGTGCCAGCAGTCCTCCGGGCCCCCGGTGGAATGAGCAGTTCTTC	CASSPPGPRWNEQFF
TRBV7-2	NA	NA	TRBJ2-3	TGTGCCAGCAGTTGGGGCGGGACTAGCACAGATACGCAGTATTTT	CASSWGGTSTDTQYF
TRBV6-2/TRBV6-3	NA	many	TRBJ1-5	TGTGCCAGCAGTTCCCCAGGGTCCAATCAGCCCCAGCATTTT	CASSSPGSNQPQHF
TRBV20-1	NA	NA	TRBJ2-7	TGCAGTGCTAAGGGACGGGGATTGTCCTACGAGCAGTACTTC	CSAKGRGLSYEQYF
TRBV5-1	TRBD1	few	TRBJ1-2	TGCGCCAGCAGCGTGATCGGGGACAGGACAAGGGGCTACACCTTC	CASSVIGDRTRGYTF
TRBV3-1	TRBD2	NA	TRBJ2-7	TGTGCCAGCAGCCTAGGACTAGTTACCTCCTACGAGCAGTACTTC	CASSLGLVTSYEQYF
TRBV18	TRBD1	NA	TRBJ2-5	TGTGCCAGCTCACTACAGGGGGCGAGCGGGCAAGAGACCCAGTACTTC	CASSLQGASGQETQYF
TRBV6-5	TRBD1	NA	TRBJ2-1	TGTGCCAGCACCGGGACAGGGGGCCGTAATGAGCAGTTCTTC	CASTGTGGRNEQFF
TRBV6-2/TRBV6-3	TRBD2	few	TRBJ2-1	TGTGCCATCACCTCCGGGACTAGCTACAATGAGCAGTTCTTC	CAITSGTSYNEQFF